This T cell receptor (beta chain) is from a study of CD8+ T cells in alopecia areata. Study background: The tofacitinib course ran for 6 to 18 months and was followed by 6 months off drug.

Study-wide results and limits: In scalp, tofacitinib significantly decreased clonality and expanded CD8+ clones among the top 100.

Extracted from the samples, RNA was reverse transcribed into cDNA to serve as the sequencing template. Clones were read by immunoSEQ multiplex PCR, and TCRdb kept only the in-frame ones, dropping some. The sample records approximately 180,000 clones, roughly 70% being singletons. Treatment meaning: oral pan-JAK inhibitor, 5-10 mg twice daily. This clone came up once. Its antigen is as yet unknown. Other DNA sequences of this sample code for an identical CDR3. The CDR3 consists of 14 residues. From germline, CDR1 is SGHRS and CDR2 YFSETQ. Germline trimming cut 4 bases from V and 0 bases from J; bases unmatched to any gene: 2.

The receptor was derived from a human donor with alopecia areata. Sample: CD4+ T cells sorted from blood, taken around week 50, from a patient treated with tofacitinib. This chain links TRBV5-1 with TRBJ2-3; 7 bases fit TRBD2. CDR3 bases: TGCGCCAGCAGCCCCGGGGGGAGCACAGATACGCAGTATTTT. Its protein is CASSPGGSTDTQYF. The full variable domain, rest sourced from reference TRBV5-1 and TRBJ2-3, is KAGVTQTPRYLIKTRGQQVTLSCSPISGHRSVSWYQQTPGQGLQFLFEYFSETQRNKGNFPGRFSGRQFSNSRSEMNVSTLELGDSALYLCASSPGGSTDTQYFGPGTRLTVL.